The present T cell receptor (beta chain) was sequenced within a study of blood T cell repertoires in COVID-19. Study as a whole: Samples came from the United States, Italy and Spain, spanning acute and convalescent COVID-19.

This clone was seen a handful of times. The CDR3 extends over 18 amino acids. From germline, CDR1 is LGHNA and CDR2 YNFKEQ. With 3 bases clipped from V and 0 bases from J, the junction kept 8 bases outside the gene matches. Authors' analysis steps: Estimation of nucleated cell counts was performed using reference gene primer amplification. Some clones are missing from TCRdb's copy, which holds only in-frame ones; the method was immunoSEQ multiplex PCR. V and J calls and clone size are those listed in that table; D and trimming were worked out from the DNA. Of hundreds of thousands of clones listed, about nine tenths were seen once; the top ten hold 11%.

The source material was peripheral blood. The clonotype originates from a man aged 50 to 60 with COVID-19, enrolled during active disease. The V call is TRBV4-2, the J call TRBJ1-6; 7 nucleotides line up with TRBD1. The CDR3 sequence is CASSHEQGSSSYNSPLHF. The CDR3 DNA is TGTGCCAGCAGCCATGAACAGGGGTCGAGCTCCTATAATTCACCCCTCCACTTT.